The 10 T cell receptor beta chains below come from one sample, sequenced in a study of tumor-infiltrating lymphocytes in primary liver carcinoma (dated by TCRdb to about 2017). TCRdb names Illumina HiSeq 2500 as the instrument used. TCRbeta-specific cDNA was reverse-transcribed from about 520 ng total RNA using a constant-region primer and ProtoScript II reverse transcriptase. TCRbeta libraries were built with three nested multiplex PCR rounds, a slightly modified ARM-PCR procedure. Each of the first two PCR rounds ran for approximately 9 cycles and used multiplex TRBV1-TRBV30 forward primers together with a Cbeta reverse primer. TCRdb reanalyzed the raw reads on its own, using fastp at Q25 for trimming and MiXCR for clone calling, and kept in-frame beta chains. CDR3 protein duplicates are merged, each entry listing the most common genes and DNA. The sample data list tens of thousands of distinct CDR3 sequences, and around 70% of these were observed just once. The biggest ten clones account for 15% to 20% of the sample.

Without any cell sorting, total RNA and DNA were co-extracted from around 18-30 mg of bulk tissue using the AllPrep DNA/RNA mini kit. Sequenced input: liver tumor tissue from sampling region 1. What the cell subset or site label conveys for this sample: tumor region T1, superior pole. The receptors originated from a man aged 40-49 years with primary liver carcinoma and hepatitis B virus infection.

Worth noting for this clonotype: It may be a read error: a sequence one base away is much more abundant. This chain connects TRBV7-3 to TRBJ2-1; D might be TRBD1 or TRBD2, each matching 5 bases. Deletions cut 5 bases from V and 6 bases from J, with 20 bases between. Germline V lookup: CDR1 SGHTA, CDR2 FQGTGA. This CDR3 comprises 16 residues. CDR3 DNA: TGTGCCAGCAGCCCCCGCCGGGGCCACGTTGGCAATGAGCAGTTCTTC. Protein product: CASSPRRGHVGNEQFF.

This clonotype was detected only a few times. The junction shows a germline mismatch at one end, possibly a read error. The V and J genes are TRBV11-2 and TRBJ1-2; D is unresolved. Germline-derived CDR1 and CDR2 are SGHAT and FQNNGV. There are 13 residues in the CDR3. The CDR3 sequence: CASTLVGNNGYTF. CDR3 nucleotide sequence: TGTGCCAGCACCTTAGTGGGGAACAATGGCTACACCTTC.

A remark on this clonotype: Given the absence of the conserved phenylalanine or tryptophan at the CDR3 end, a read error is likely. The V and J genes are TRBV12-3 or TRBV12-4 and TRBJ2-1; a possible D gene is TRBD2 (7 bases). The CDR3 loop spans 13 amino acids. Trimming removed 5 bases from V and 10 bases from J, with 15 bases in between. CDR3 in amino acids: CASSLGGGTEQFL. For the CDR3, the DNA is TGTGCCAGCAGTCTAGGGGGGGGAACGGAGCAGTTCTTA.

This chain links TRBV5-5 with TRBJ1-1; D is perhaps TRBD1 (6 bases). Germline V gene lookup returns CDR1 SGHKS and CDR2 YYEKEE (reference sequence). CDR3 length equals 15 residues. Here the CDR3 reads CVGSRGGGRGTEAFF. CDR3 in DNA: TGTGTCGGCAGCCGGGGCGGGGGGCGCGGGACTGAAGCTTTCTTT.

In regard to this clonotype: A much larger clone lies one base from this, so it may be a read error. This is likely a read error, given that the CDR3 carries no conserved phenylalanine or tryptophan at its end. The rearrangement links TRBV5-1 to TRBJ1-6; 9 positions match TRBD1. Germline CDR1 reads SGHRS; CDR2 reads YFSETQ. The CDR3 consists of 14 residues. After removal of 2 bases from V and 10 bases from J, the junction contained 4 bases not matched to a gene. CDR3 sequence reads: CASSLRTGVSPLHS. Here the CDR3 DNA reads TGCGCCAGCAGCTTAAGGACAGGGGTCTCACCCCTCCACTCT.

The chain's CDR3 is CSARGQFGTEAFF. In DNA form, the CDR3 reads TGCAGTGCTAGAGGGCAGTTCGGCACTGAAGCTTTCTTT. The genes are TRBV20-1 and TRBJ1-1; D is ambiguous. Trimming stripped 1 base from V and 4 bases from J, with 10 bases between. CDR1 DFQATT and CDR2 SNEGSKA come from the germline V gene (reference sequence). This CDR3 comprises 13 residues.

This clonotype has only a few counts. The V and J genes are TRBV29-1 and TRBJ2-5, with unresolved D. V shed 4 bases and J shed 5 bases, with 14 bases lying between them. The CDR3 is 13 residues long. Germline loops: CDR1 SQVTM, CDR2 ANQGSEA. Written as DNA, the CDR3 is TGCAGCGTTGGTGGAAGAACCGCTGAGACCCAGTACTTC. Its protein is CSVGGRTAETQYF.

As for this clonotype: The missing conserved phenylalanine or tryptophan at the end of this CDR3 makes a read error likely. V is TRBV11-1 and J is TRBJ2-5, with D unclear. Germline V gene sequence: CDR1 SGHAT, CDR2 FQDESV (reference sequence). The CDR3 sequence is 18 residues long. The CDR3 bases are TGTGCCAGGAGCTTAATCTTAGAGCAGGCAGATAATCCGGAGACCCAGTACCTC. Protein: CARSLILEQADNPETQYL.

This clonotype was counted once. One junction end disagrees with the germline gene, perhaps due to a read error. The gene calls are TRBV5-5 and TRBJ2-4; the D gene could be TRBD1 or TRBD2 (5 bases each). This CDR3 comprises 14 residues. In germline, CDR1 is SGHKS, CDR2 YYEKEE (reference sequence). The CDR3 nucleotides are TGTGCCAGCAGCCTAGAGGCCGGGGCGAACATTCAGCATTTC. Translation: CASSLEAGANIQHF.

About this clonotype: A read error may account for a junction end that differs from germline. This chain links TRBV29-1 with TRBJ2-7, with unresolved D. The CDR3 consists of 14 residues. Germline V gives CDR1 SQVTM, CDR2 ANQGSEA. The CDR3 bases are TGCAGCGTTGACATATCGGGCAGCTCCCACGAGCAGTGCTTC. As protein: CSVDISGSSHEQCF.